Each of the 21 T cell receptor beta chains below was sequenced from the same sample in a study of T cell changes during pregnancy in multiple sclerosis. Using immunoSEQ multiplex PCR, the repertoire was profiled, and TCRdb retains in-frame clones only, with some absent. The data contain some 100,000 clones, around nine tenths of them seen just once; the ten biggest clones take up approximately 1.2%. The sequences come from peripheral blood, collected in the second trimester of pregnancy. Receptors originate from a female donor with multiple sclerosis, enrolled in a pregnancy study.

The gene calls are TRBV6-4 and TRBJ2-1; 11 nucleotides agree with TRBD1. The V and J ends lost 5 bases and 8 bases, in that order; junction bases with no gene match: 8. This CDR3 region has 15 residues. Per germline, CDR1 MRHNA and CDR2 SNTAGT. The CDR3 loop is CASSPGQGAVDEQFF. In DNA, the CDR3 is TGTGCCAGCAGTCCCGGACAGGGGGCTGTGGATGAGCAGTTCTTC.

This clone was seen a single time. This chain uses TRBV5-1 with TRBJ2-1; TRBD2 aligns across 10 bases. Trimming took 3 bases from V and 5 from J; bases not matched to a gene: 5. Germline V gene data show CDR1 as SGHRS and CDR2 as YFSETQ. The CDR3 loop spans 15 amino acids. The CDR3, as DNA: TGCGCCAGCAGCTCTAACAGCGGGGGGGACAATGAGCAGTTCTTC. This encodes CASSSNSGGDNEQFF.

V gene TRBV2 combines with J gene TRBJ1-2, with 7 bases identical to TRBD1. Germline V gene sequence: CDR1 SNHLY, CDR2 FYNNEI. There are 16 residues in the CDR3. V lost 3 bases, J lost 6 bases, and 13 bases stayed unmatched. The CDR3 DNA reads TGTGCCAGCAGTGAGCTACAGGGGATAAACCGGGATGGCTACACCTTC. This encodes CASSELQGINRDGYTF.

This chain's CDR3 is CASSVELAASYNEQFF. CDR3 nucleotide sequence: TGTGCCAGCAGCGTAGAGCTAGCAGCCTCCTACAATGAGCAGTTCTTC. The V gene is TRBV9, the J gene TRBJ2-1; TRBD2 might be the D (5 bases). There are 16 residues in the CDR3. Germline assignment: CDR1 SGDLS and CDR2 YYNGEE. Trimming removed 0 bases from V and 0 bases from J, with 10 bases in between. Using reference TRBV9 and TRBJ2-1 for the parts outside the CDR3, the full variable domain is DSGVTQTPKHLITATGQRVTLRCSPRSGDLSVYWYQQSLDQGLQFLIQYYNGEERAKGNILERFSAQQFPDLHSELNLSSLELGDSALYFCASSVELAASYNEQFFGPGTRLTVL.

The chain carries TRBV14 and TRBJ1-2, with 8 nucleotides matching TRBD1. The CDR3 is made up of 13 amino acids. With 3 bases clipped from V and 8 bases from J, the junction kept 5 bases outside the gene matches. CDR1 SGHDN and CDR2 FVKESK come from the germline V gene. The CDR3 nucleotides read TGTGCCAGCAGCCAGCCGGACAGGGAAGGCTACACCTTC. This sequence encodes CASSQPDREGYTF.

This chain connects TRBV5-3 to TRBJ1-5, with D uncertain. TRBV5-3 is recorded as an ORF, its role being uncertain. V lost 4 bases, J lost 5 bases, and 13 bases lay in between. This CDR3 contains 14 residues. The CDR3 here is CARSQTHRDQPQHF. DNA for the CDR3: TGTGCCAGAAGCCAAACGCATCGGGATCAGCCCCAGCATTTT.

The genes are TRBV21-1 and TRBJ1-2; the D call of TRBD1 is as the table states it, not checked on the DNA. TRBV21-1 has pseudogene status. The CDR3 totals 21 residues. This CDR3 is CASSKEIIVPGQVGTCYGYTF. The CDR3 coding sequence is TGTGCCAGCAGCAAAGAAATAATCGTCCCGGGACAGGTTGGGACTTGTTATGGCTACACCTTC.

The J gene is TRBJ2-6, the V gene TRBV2, with D possibly being TRBD2 (5 bases). V dropped 2 bases and J dropped 4 bases, with 12 bases sitting between them. This CDR3 spans 16 amino acids. Looked up from germline, CDR1 is SNHLY and CDR2 is FYNNEI. CDR3 region: CASSEPRVLGANVLTF. The CDR3 nucleotides read TGTGCCAGCAGTGAACCGAGGGTGCTAGGGGCCAACGTCCTGACTTTC.

The genes are TRBV2 and TRBJ2-7, with TRBD1 identical over 7 bases. CDR3 length: 15 residues. The germline gives CDR1 SNHLY, CDR2 FYNNEI. Trimming cost V 7 bases and J 2 bases; bases outside gene matches: 11. CDR3 loop: CASTQTGDPTYEQYF. In nucleotides, the CDR3 is TGTGCCAGCACACAAACAGGGGACCCCACCTACGAGCAGTACTTC.

J is TRBJ2-2 and V is TRBV30; D possibly corresponds to TRBD1 (6 bases). Looked up from germline, CDR1 is GTSNPN and CDR2 is SVGIG (reference sequence). The CDR3 loop spans 15 amino acids. The germline V and J ends were trimmed by 5 bases and 4 bases, with 17 bases remaining between them. The CDR3 region is CAWALDRHTTGELFF. DNA for the CDR3: TGTGCCTGGGCTCTAGACAGGCACACCACCGGGGAGCTGTTTTTT.

This CDR3 reads CASSRLQETQYF. CDR3 DNA: TGTGCCAGCAGCCGACTCCAAGAGACCCAGTACTTC. The V gene is TRBV5-4, the J gene TRBJ2-5; D is uncertain. Germline V gene lookup returns CDR1 SGHNT and CDR2 YYREEE (reference sequence). Trimming pared 4 bases from V and 1 base from J, leaving 5 bases between. The CDR3 loop spans 12 amino acids.

CDR3 nucleotides: TGTGCCATCAACGGAGCGCAAGAGACCCAGTACTTC. Its translation: CAINGAQETQYF. This sequence joins TRBV10-3 and TRBJ2-5; the D is unclear. V dropped 7 bases and J dropped 2 bases, with 8 bases sitting between them. The CDR3 loop spans 12 amino acids. Germline V gene lookup returns CDR1 ENHRY and CDR2 SYGVKD.

The chain joins TRBV6-5 to TRBJ2-2; tentatively, D is TRBD1 (6 bases). Germline V CDR1 and CDR2: MNHEY, SVGAGI. The CDR3 runs 15 residues. Trimming took 6 bases from V and 0 from J, leaving 11 bases between them. DNA of the CDR3: TGTGCCAGCAGCCTACAGGGAGCGAACACCGGGGAGCTGTTTTTT. It encodes CASSLQGANTGELFF.

V is TRBV5-4 and J is TRBJ2-4; tentatively, D is TRBD2 (6 bases). Per the germline V gene, CDR1 is SGHNT and CDR2 is YYREEE (reference sequence). V was shortened by 0 bases and J by 1 base, with 11 bases between the two germline ends. The CDR3 is 16 residues long. The CDR3 region has the DNA TGTGCCAGCAGCTTGGGAGGGGAGGTGGCCAAAAACATTCAGTACTTC. Its translation is CASSLGGEVAKNIQYF.

This clone was detected only once. The gene calls are TRBV4-1 and TRBJ2-1; 9 positions agree with TRBD2. This CDR3 comprises 17 residues. Germline V gene data show CDR1 as MGHRA and CDR2 as YSYEKL. V lost 1 base to trimming and J lost 5 bases; unmatched junction nucleotides: 9. The DNA of the CDR3 is TGCGCCAGCAGCCAAGGGAGACTAGCGGAGTATAACAATGAGCAGTTCTTC. Translation gives CASSQGRLAEYNNEQFF.

The chain has TRBV28 and TRBJ2-7, with 10 nucleotides matching TRBD2. The germline gives CDR1 MDHEN, CDR2 SYDVKM. Trimming removed 2 bases from V and 0 bases from J; junction bases left unmatched: 7. The CDR3 contains 17 residues. The CDR3 loop is CASSLLGASGSSYEQYF. The CDR3 nucleotides are TGTGCCAGCAGTTTACTTGGCGCTAGCGGGAGCTCCTACGAGCAGTACTTC. The full variable domain, completed using reference TRBV28 and TRBJ2-7, is DVKVTQSSRYLVKRTGEKVFLECVQDMDHENMFWYRQDPGLGLRLIYFSYDVKMKEKGDIPEGYSVSREKKERFSLILESASTNQTSMYLCASSLLGASGSSYEQYFGPGTRLTVT.

This chain links TRBV28 with TRBJ2-7; 11 positions match TRBD2. The germline gives CDR1 MDHEN, CDR2 SYDVKM. The CDR3 has 16 residues. Germline trimming cut 6 bases from V and 3 bases from J; bases unmatched to any gene: 10. The CDR3, as DNA: TGTGCCAGCAGACTAGCGGGAGTGGCCCCCCGCTACGAGCAGTACTTC. It yields the protein CASRLAGVAPRYEQYF. The full variable domain, in which reference TRBV28 and TRBJ2-7 provide the parts outside the CDR3, is DVKVTQSSRYLVKRTGEKVFLECVQDMDHENMFWYRQDPGLGLRLIYFSYDVKMKEKGDIPEGYSVSREKKERFSLILESASTNQTSMYLCASRLAGVAPRYEQYFGPGTRLTVT.

The J gene is TRBJ2-7, the V gene TRBV19, with 11 bases lining up with TRBD2. With V trimmed by 5 bases and J by 6 bases, 12 bases remained unmatched. The CDR3 covers 16 residues. From germline, CDR1 is LNHDA and CDR2 SQIVND (reference sequence). CDR3 nucleotide sequence: TGTGCCAGTAGTTCGACTAGCGGGGCAACGCAACTCGAGCAGTACTTC. Encoded protein: CASSSTSGATQLEQYF.

The chain links TRBV30 to TRBJ2-7, with 9 bases identical to TRBD2. The V and J ends lost 0 bases and 6 bases, in that order; junction bases with no gene match: 15. Per the germline V gene, CDR1 is GTSNPN and CDR2 is SVGIG (reference sequence). The CDR3 runs to 17 residues. The CDR3 loop reads CAWSVPRSGRPRGEQYF. The CDR3 DNA reads as TGTGCCTGGAGTGTACCGAGAAGCGGGAGGCCAAGGGGCGAGCAGTACTTC.

The chain uses TRBV27 and TRBJ2-5; TRBD2 is a possible D gene (6 bases). CDR1 is MNHEY and CDR2 is SMNVEV in the germline V gene (reference sequence). The CDR3 sequence is 13 residues long. V was shortened by 9 bases and J by 4 bases, with 15 bases between the two germline ends. The CDR3 nucleotides read TGTGCCAGTGGACCGGGACTCGTAGAGACCCAGTACTTC. Translation gives CASGPGLVETQYF.

The chain is built from TRBV4-1 and TRBJ1-2, with D perhaps matching TRBD1 (6 bases). CDR1 and CDR2 (germline): MGHRA, YSYEKL. This CDR3 is 15 amino acids long. Trimming pared 0 bases from V and 5 bases from J, leaving 13 bases between. The chain's CDR3 is CASSQDNRVWYGYTF. CDR3 coding DNA: TGCGCCAGCAGCCAAGATAACAGGGTGTGGTATGGCTACACCTTC.